This T cell receptor beta chain was recovered during a study of shared T cell receptors in the human thymus. This CDR3 has 14 amino acids. V shed 4 bases and J shed 8 bases, with 15 bases lying between them. Looked up from germline, CDR1 is MNHEY and CDR2 is SVGAGI. Method: immunoSEQ multiplex PCR; TCRdb's copy keeps in-frame clones and lacks some. The sample shows around 730,000 clones, approximately 83% of them seen only once. This sample was shared with a second study, whose subject was human thymus T cells. This second study notes: The source of the thymus tissue was resections taken during corrective heart surgery. Within thymic and blood repertoires, V and J gene usage appeared to be biased. A high degree of thymic repertoire overlap among unrelated individuals was reported in related research.

The chain carries TRBV6-5 and TRBJ1-5; perhaps TRBD1 as D (6 bases). The receptor comes from a girl less than two years old with a congenital heart defect. The sequencing sample was made of thymocytes. CDR3 coding DNA: TGTGCCAGCAGTTCGGGGCAGGGGAATGAGCCCCAGCATTTT. It encodes CASSSGQGNEPQHF.